This T cell receptor (beta chain) was documented in a study of blood T cells in healthy people across ages. Study-level points and caveats: The study lacked donor CMV status, which possibly confounded expanded clonotype changes. It was the long-lived donors that had more naive CD4+ cells and higher diversity than aged donors.

The authors drew 8 to 10 milliliters of peripheral blood from each donor. Primed by a sample-barcoded 5' primer and a J-beta primer mix, a second PCR proceeded for about 7 to 12 cycles. TCRdb fed the 5' RACE reads into MiXCR, producing one record per CDR3 protein. The sample yields 1,800,000 or so distinct CDR3 sequences, approximately 40% seen once. With regard to this clonotype: Antigen unknown.

This TCR was sampled from a human donor in good health. Sequencing was performed on blood.

CDR3: CASSLGQSLSYEQFF. Written as DNA, the CDR3 is TGTGCCAGCAGTTTAGGACAGTCCTTATCCTACGAGCAGTTCTTC. The chain has TRBV7-3 and TRBJ2-1; the D gene is possibly TRBD1 (6 bases). The CDR3 covers 15 residues. V shed 6 bases and J shed 10 bases, with 22 bases lying between them. CDR1 is SGHTA, CDR2 FQGTGA, per germline.